This T cell receptor beta chain emerged from a study of shared clonotypes between healthy human individuals. Study information: Contributing individuals were a couple of females and three males aged 18 to 49. Used for every donor were three CD4 naive, three CD4 memory, two CD8 naive and one CD8 memory plate. Study-wide findings and caveats: Relative to clonotypes present in all four donors, those not shared had lower generation probabilities.

Comments on this clone: Its antigen is undetermined.

The table came from immunoSEQ multiplex PCR; TCRdb's copy has only in-frame clones and leaves some out. The data hold 1.6 million or so clones, with approximately 98.5% observed a single time. Germline V gene sequence: CDR1 MDHEN, CDR2 SYDVKM. V was pared by 8 bases and J by 3 bases, with 5 bases of the junction left unmatched. The CDR3 has 13 residues. The source of this sequence is a man younger than 40 in good health. V is TRBV28 and J is TRBJ2-7, with TRBD1 identical over 9 bases. Sequencing used naive CD4+ T cells sorted from blood. Subset: CD45RA+ positively selected. The CDR3 is CASGLTGGYEQYF. The CDR3, as DNA: TGTGCCAGCGGATTGACAGGGGGCTACGAGCAGTACTTC.